This T cell receptor (beta chain) was recorded in a study of T cells in Graves' hyperthyroidism and ophthalmopathy. Overall study findings and caveats: Most expanded thyroid clonotypes above 0.001 also appeared in blood.

Ophthalmopathy patients showed a Clinical Activity Score of at least 3, NOSPECS grade of at least 4 and duration under 3 months. PBMCs were sourced from roughly 9.7 ml fresh peripheral blood. The investigators amplified TCR beta CDR3 regions from RNA transcripts. The study used the HTBI primer set for a first-round RT-PCR of the TCR CDR3. TCRdb re-called the multiplex PCR reads through MiXCR, storing one row per CDR3 protein. The sample shows nearly 600,000 distinct CDR3 sequences, 13% to 15% of them seen only once. V dropped 5 bases and J dropped 0; count of bases not matched to a gene: 5. Germline V gene sequence: CDR1 SGDLS, CDR2 YYNGEE. This CDR3 has 16 amino acids. There are a few counts of this clonotype. What it binds is not known.

The V call is TRBV9, the J call TRBJ1-6; 7 nucleotides agree with TRBD1. The source material was blood. The source of this sequence is a woman aged 18-29 years with Graves' ophthalmopathy. CDR3 DNA: TGTGCCAGCAGGTCGACAGGGAGCTCCTATAATTCACCCCTCCACTTT. Translation gives CASRSTGSSYNSPLHF.